The rows below give T cell receptor beta chains drawn from one sample of a study of blood T cell repertoires in COVID-19. Repertoires were generated with immunoSEQ multiplex PCR, while TCRdb's copy carries only in-frame clones and drops some. The table records under 130,000 clones, more than 80% of them present only once. The sample taken for sequencing was peripheral blood. These receptors were taken from a woman aged 60-75 years with acute or convalescent COVID-19. Both conserved end residues are part of each CDR3. A D gene is named only where the DNA matches it firmly. The size of a clone is reported for some rows only, either as once, few or many, or as a class for expanded clones.

j_call v_call d_call clone_size cdr3_length cdr3_nt cdr3_aa
TRBJ1-3 TRBV18 - - 17 TGTGCCAGCTCACCACCCCAGGGCCGAATTCGGGGAAACACCATATATTTT CASSPPQGRIRGNTIYF
TRBJ2-3 TRBV6-5 - few 15 TGTGCCAGCATTACAGGACAACCATTCACAGATACGCAGTATTTT CASITGQPFTDTQYF
TRBJ1-2 TRBV6-5 TRBD1 - 16 TGTGCCAGCAGTTACTCGTTCAGGGGGCAAGGGTATGGCTACACCTTC CASSYSFRGQGYGYTF
TRBJ2-1 TRBV7-3 - - 15 TGTGCCAGCAGCTTAATCCGACTACCCTACAATGAGCAGTTCTTC CASSLIRLPYNEQFF
TRBJ2-1 TRBV7-8 - few 13 TGTGCCAGCCGACGGCGGCTGCCAAATGAGCAGTTCTTC CASRRRLPNEQFF
TRBJ1-2 TRBV28 - few 15 TGTGCCAGCGGCTCACTGCTAGGGAGTAACTATGGCTACACCTTC CASGSLLGSNYGYTF
TRBJ2-4 TRBV19 - - 17 TGTGCCAGTAGTACACAGGGACGGGCGCGAACCAAAAACATTCAGTACTTC CASSTQGRARTKNIQYF
TRBJ2-7 TRBV13 TRBD1 - 15 TGTGCCAGCTCCTCCCTGGGGCAGGGGGCCCACGAGCAGTACTTC CASSSLGQGAHEQYF
TRBJ2-1 TRBV7-3 TRBD2 - 14 TGTGCCAGCAGCCAGAGCGGGATCTACAATGAGCAGTTCTTC CASSQSGIYNEQFF
TRBJ1-2 TRBV5-1 - once 14 TGCGCCAGCAAGGGAGGTCCGGCTAACTATGGCTACACCTTC CASKGGPANYGYTF
TRBJ1-1 TRBV6-5 - - 15 TGTGCCAGCAGGCTTACAGGGTTCATGGACACTGAAGCTTTCTTT CASRLTGFMDTEAFF
TRBJ2-3 TRBV5-6 - - 17 TGTGCCAGCAGCTTGTCTCCCAGCGCCAAGACCACAGATACGCAGTATTTT CASSLSPSAKTTDTQYF
TRBJ1-1 TRBV9 - - 17 TGTGCCAGCAGCCCGGATGTAGGCTGGGCGATGAACACTGAAGCTTTCTTT CASSPDVGWAMNTEAFF
TRBJ2-3 TRBV7-6 - once 15 TGTGCCAGCAGCTCACCAAGAACAGGCACAGATACGCAGTATTTT CASSSPRTGTDTQYF
TRBJ2-5 TRBV5-6 - - 16 TGTGCCAGCACCACCCGTACACAGGGAGAACGAGAGACCCAGTACTTC CASTTRTQGERETQYF
TRBJ2-5 TRBV9 TRBD2 - 15 TGTGCCAGCAGCGTAGATGGGGGGGGTCAAGAGACCCAGTACTTC CASSVDGGGQETQYF
TRBJ2-4 TRBV28 - - 13 TGTGCCAGCAAGGGGATAGCCAAAAACATTCAGTACTTC CASKGIAKNIQYF
TRBJ1-5 TRBV9 - - 15 TGTGCCAGCAGCGTAGAAGGGGGGGCAGGGCAGCCCCAGCATTTT CASSVEGGAGQPQHF
TRBJ2-1 TRBV27 TRBD2 - 17 TGTGCCAGCAGCTCCCCCCGGACTAGCGGGAGCGCGAATGAGCAGTTCTTC CASSSPRTSGSANEQFF
TRBJ1-1 TRBV7-3 - - 13 TGTGCCAGCAGCTTAATCAGGGACACTGAAGCTTTCTTT CASSLIRDTEAFF
TRBJ1-2 TRBV28 - - 14 TGTGCCAGCAGGCCGTGGGGCGGCTCGTATGGCTACACCTTC CASRPWGGSYGYTF
TRBJ1-2 TRBV19 TRBD1 - 15 TGTGCCAGTAGCCAGGGACAGCAGTTTAACTATGGCTACACCTTC CASSQGQQFNYGYTF
TRBJ2-3 TRBV5-1 TRBD1 - 14 TGCGCCAGCAGCATGGGACAGGGCGCAGATACGCAGTATTTT CASSMGQGADTQYF
TRBJ2-1 TRBV3-1/TRBV3-2 TRBD2 - 18 TGTGCCAGCAGCCAAGATATCGTCGGCGGGAGTACCTACAATGAGCAGTTCTTC CASSQDIVGGSTYNEQFF
TRBJ2-3 TRBV7-8 - - 17 TGTGCCAGCAGCTTAGCATCAATAGGAGGTTACACAGATACGCAGTATTTT CASSLASIGGYTDTQYF
TRBJ1-1 TRBV4-1 - once 15 TGCGCCAGCAGCCAAGTCGGGACACTGAACACTGAAGCTTTCTTT CASSQVGTLNTEAFF
TRBJ1-1 TRBV11-3 - - 16 TGTGCCAGCAGCTTAGCGACAGGTATGGGGAACACTGAAGCTTTCTTT CASSLATGMGNTEAFF
TRBJ1-3 TRBV11-2 - - 16 TGTGCCAGCAGCTTAGCGAGACAGAGCTCTGGAAACACCATATATTTT CASSLARQSSGNTIYF
TRBJ2-2 TRBV6-5 - - 15 TGTGCCAGCAGTTACGCAGATAGGGGGACCGGGGAGCTGTTTTTT CASSYADRGTGELFF
TRBJ1-6 TRBV19 - - 12 TGTGCCAGTAGTATAGCGGAGGGGCCCCTCCACTTT CASSIAEGPLHF
TRBJ2-7 TRBV5-1 TRBD2 once 16 TGCGCCAGCAGCTTAACCTCCGGGACTAGACGGAAGGAGCAGTACTTC CASSLTSGTRRKEQYF
TRBJ2-1 TRBV5-4 - - 16 TGTGCCAGCAGCTTGGCCGGGCTCGGGAGCAGGAATGAGCAGTTCTTC CASSLAGLGSRNEQFF
TRBJ1-1 TRBV6-5 - - 13 TGTGCCAGCAGTCCCCCTCGGAACACTGAAGCTTTCTTT CASSPPRNTEAFF
TRBJ2-3 TRBV14 TRBD2 - 15 TGTGCCAGCAGCCAACTAGCGGGAGTCACAGATACGCAGTATTTT CASSQLAGVTDTQYF
TRBJ2-7 TRBV24-1 - - 12 TGTGCCACCAGTGGAACCCGGGACGAGCAGTACTTC CATSGTRDEQYF
TRBJ2-5 TRBV5-1 - - 14 TGCGCCAGCAGCAACAGCGGAACCCAAGAGACCCAGTACTTC CASSNSGTQETQYF
TRBJ1-2 TRBV18 TRBD1 - 16 TGTGCCAGCTCAGCAAATTCCGGGACAGCTAACTATGGCTACACCTTC CASSANSGTANYGYTF
TRBJ2-1 TRBV4-1 TRBD2 - 15 TGCGCCAGCAGCCAAGAGGGACTACGGACGGATGAGCAGTTCTTC CASSQEGLRTDEQFF
TRBJ2-2 TRBV5-1 - - 14 TGCGCCAGCAGCTTACAGGGTTTTGGCGGGGAGCTGTTTTTT CASSLQGFGGELFF
TRBJ2-1 TRBV4-1 - many 11 TGCGCCAGCAGCCGGGACTTCGAGCAGTTCTTC CASSRDFEQFF
TRBJ2-5 TRBV11-2 - - 15 TGTGCCAGCAGCTTGAGCCAGGGCCTTCAAGAGACCCAGTACTTC CASSLSQGLQETQYF
TRBJ1-2 TRBV20-1 - - 13 TGCAGTGCTAGTGCAGGGGACCTCTATGGCTACACCTTC CSASAGDLYGYTF
TRBJ2-3 TRBV11-2 - - 15 TGTGCCAGCAGCAATAGCGGCCAAGGCACAGATACGCAGTATTTT CASSNSGQGTDTQYF
TRBJ1-3 TRBV4-1 TRBD1 - 17 TGCGCCAGCAGCCAAGATTCCCAGACAGGGGGGGGAAACACCATATATTTT CASSQDSQTGGGNTIYF
TRBJ2-1 TRBV27 TRBD1 - 15 TGTGCCAGCAGTGTATCGGGACAGTCTGGCAATGAGCAGTTCTTC CASSVSGQSGNEQFF
TRBJ2-2 TRBV7-3 TRBD1 - 15 TGTGCCAGCAGCTGGGGACAGGGCTTCACCGGGGAGCTGTTTTTT CASSWGQGFTGELFF
TRBJ1-1 TRBV12-3/TRBV12-4 - - 11 TGTGCCAGCAGCCTAGGGAGGGTAGCTTTCTTT CASSLGRVAFF
TRBJ1-5 TRBV7-8 - - 15 TGTGCCAGCAGCCCTGTCAGGTTAGGCAATCAGCCCCAGCATTTT CASSPVRLGNQPQHF
TRBJ1-1 TRBV10-1 TRBD1 - 13 TGCGCCACCCCCAGGGGGATTTTCAATGAAGCTTTCTTT CATPRGIFNEAFF
TRBJ2-2 TRBV11-2 TRBD1 few 13 TGTGCCAGCAGCCCACAGGGGGCCGGGGAGCTGTTTTTT CASSPQGAGELFF
TRBJ2-3 TRBV27 TRBD2 - 19 TGTGCCAGCAGCCCTTTGTGGACTAGCGGGATACGGAACACAGATACGCAGTATTTT CASSPLWTSGIRNTDTQYF
TRBJ2-2 TRBV7-9 - - 14 TGTGCCAGCAGCGGCCCCGCGAACACCGGGGAGCTGTTTTTT CASSGPANTGELFF
TRBJ2-6 TRBV7-9 - - 16 TGTGCCAGCAGCCGGGCAGGGAGGTCTGGGGCCAACGTCCTGACTTTC CASSRAGRSGANVLTF
TRBJ1-1 TRBV11-2 - - 13 TGTGCCAGCAGCTTAGGAAGCTCACGAGAAGCTTTCTTT CASSLGSSREAFF
TRBJ1-4 TRBV6-5 - - 12 TGTGCCGCCGCTAGGGGGAATGAAAAACTGTTTTTT CAAARGNEKLFF
TRBJ1-6 TRBV2 TRBD1 - 15 TGTGCCAGCAGGGACAGGACTGGAAGCAATTCACCCCTCCACTTT CASRDRTGSNSPLHF
TRBJ1-2 TRBV11-1 - - 13 TGTGCCAGCAGCTTAGGGGAGGCTTCTGGCTACACCTTC CASSLGEASGYTF
TRBJ2-3 TRBV19 TRBD2 - 18 TGTGCCAGTAGTATAAGGGGGGGGACTAGCGGGAGTCCAGATACGCAGTATTTT CASSIRGGTSGSPDTQYF
TRBJ1-2 TRBV3-1/TRBV3-2 TRBD1 - 16 TGTGCCAGCAGCCAAGTTCGGACAGGGAAAGACTATGGCTACACCTTC CASSQVRTGKDYGYTF